These 23 T cell receptor beta chains share one sample of origin, sequenced in a study of blood T cells in healthy people across ages (dated by TCRdb to between 2014 and 2017). Library creation used 5' RACE. The data were produced on an Illumina HiSeq 2500. A second PCR of roughly 7 to 12 cycles was performed with a sample-barcoded 5' primer and a J-beta primer mix. Using fastp trimming at Q25 and MiXCR clonotype assembly, TCRdb reanalyzed the public sequencing data and kept in-frame beta chains. CDR3 protein duplicates are merged, each entry listing the most common genes and DNA. In all, the sample holds more than 1,000,000 distinct CDR3 sequences, and 25% of those were seen once. Jointly, the top ten make up around 0.75% of the sample. These data are also associated with another study on T cells of mothers and their children.

The sample was blood. The receptors were sampled from a girl aged 2-10 years in good health.

In its sample, this clonotype was seen once. V gene TRBV12-5 combines with J gene TRBJ2-2; tentatively, D is TRBD2 (6 bases). The V and J ends lost 3 bases and 6 bases respectively, with 11 bases between them. The germline CDR1 and CDR2 sequences are LGHNT and FRNRAP. The CDR3 length is 14 residues. In DNA form, the CDR3 reads TGTGCTAGTGGTTTAGGAGGGGACGCCGGGGAGCTGTTTTTT. It translates to CASGLGGDAGELFF.

This chain links TRBV7-9 with TRBJ2-1; a weak D match, TRBD1 (5 bases). The CDR3 extends over 16 amino acids. The V end lost 1 base, the J end lost 3 bases, and 13 bases lay between the germline ends. Germline CDR1 is SEHNR and CDR2 is FQNEAQ (reference sequence). This CDR3 reads CASSLGQTAYYNEQFF. CDR3 coding DNA: TGTGCCAGCAGCTTAGGACAGACTGCCTACTACAATGAGCAGTTCTTC. Looking up the rest from reference TRBV7-9 and TRBJ2-1 gives the full variable domain: DTGVSQNPRHKITKRGQNVTFRCDPISEHNRLYWYRQTLGQGPEFLTYFQNEAQLEKSRLLSDRFSAERPKGSFSTLEIQRTEQGDSAMYLCASSLGQTAYYNEQFFGPGTRLTVL.

To note about this clonotype: One junction end disagrees with the germline gene, perhaps due to a read error. This rearrangement joins TRBV5-6 to TRBJ1-1, with D hard to call. The CDR3 is made up of 13 amino acids. In germline, CDR1 is SGHDT, CDR2 YYEEEE. CDR3 protein: CASSLGLTTEAFF. DNA for the CDR3: TGTGCCAGTAGCTTGGGTCTTACCACTGAAGCTTTCTTT.

This chain uses TRBV7-2 with TRBJ2-7, with 8 positions matching TRBD1. CDR1 is SGHTA and CDR2 is FQGNSA in the germline V gene. The V and J ends lost 5 bases and 2 bases, in that order; junction bases with no gene match: 11. This CDR3 is built from 16 residues. The CDR3, as DNA: TGTGCCAGCAGCCCCGGGCGCCGACAGGGGACCTACGAGCAGTACTTC. This sequence encodes CASSPGRRQGTYEQYF.

This clonotype came up a few times. The V call is TRBV12-3 or TRBV12-4, the J call TRBJ2-3; 9 bases are shared with TRBD1. The CDR3 totals 15 residues. With V trimmed by 1 base and J by 4 bases, 3 bases remained unmatched. This chain's CDR3 is CASSLVTGGPDTQYF. In nucleotides, the CDR3 is TGTGCCAGCAGTTTAGTTACAGGGGGCCCAGATACGCAGTATTTT.

The V and J genes are TRBV27 and TRBJ1-4; no clear D. Germline CDR1 MNHEY, CDR2 SMNVEV (reference sequence). The CDR3 runs 13 residues. V was shortened by 2 bases and J by 6 bases, with 7 bases between the two germline ends. The CDR3 DNA is TGTGCCAGCAGTTTAGGACGGGATGAAAAACTGTTTTTT. Its protein is CASSLGRDEKLFF.

The rearrangement links TRBV28 to TRBJ2-7; 10 nucleotides match TRBD2. V shed 5 bases, J shed 3 bases, and the junction held 10 bases outside the gene matches. The CDR3 consists of 16 residues. Looked up from germline, CDR1 is MDHEN and CDR2 is SYDVKM. DNA for the CDR3: TGTGCCAGCAGTCTGACCGGGACTAGCGAATTCTACGAGCAGTACTTC. Its translation is CASSLTGTSEFYEQYF.

This clonotype was recorded at least ten times. The chain carries TRBV11-2 and TRBJ2-1; a weak D match, TRBD2 (6 bases). Germline V lookup: CDR1 SGHAT, CDR2 FQNNGV. The length of the CDR3 is 13 residues. V shed 5 bases and J shed 7 bases, with 12 bases lying between them. Here the CDR3 reads CASSPSGGNEQFF. CDR3 sequence (DNA): TGTGCCAGCAGCCCCTCCGGAGGGAATGAGCAGTTCTTC. Supplemented by reference TRBV11-2 and TRBJ2-1, the full variable domain reads EAGVAQSPRYKIIEKRQSVAFWCNPISGHATLYWYQQILGQGPKLLIQFQNNGVVDDSQLPKDRFSAERLKGVDSTLKIQPAKLEDSAVYLCASSPSGGNEQFFGPGTRLTVL.

CDR3 in amino acids: CASSHGGRGVMNEQFF. The DNA for the CDR3 is TGCGCCAGCAGCCATGGCGGGCGGGGGGTGATGAATGAGCAGTTCTTC. The chain recombines TRBV4-1 with TRBJ2-5; 8 bases map to TRBD2. The last part of the DNA fits TRBJ2-1 better; the J call may be wrong. Germline CDR1 reads MGHRA; CDR2 reads YSYEKL. This CDR3 spans 16 amino acids.

The chain recombines TRBV29-1 with TRBJ1-1, with D unresolved. Germline CDR1 and CDR2: SQVTM and ANQGSEA. The CDR3 runs to 12 residues. The V and J ends lost 4 bases and 3 bases respectively, with 9 bases between them. DNA of the CDR3: TGCAGCGTTGGCAAGTGGGACACTGAAGCTTTCTTT. This translates into CSVGKWDTEAFF.

The chain combines TRBV5-1 with TRBJ1-2; perhaps TRBD1 as D (5 bases). The V and J ends lost 0 bases and 5 bases respectively, with 14 bases between them. The length of the CDR3 is 15 residues. Germline CDR1 and CDR2: SGHRS and YFSETQ. The CDR3 region is CASSLVATDDYGYTF. The CDR3 bases are TGCGCCAGCAGCTTGGTGGCGACAGACGATTATGGCTACACCTTC.

This clonotype has more than one count but fewer than ten. The chain carries TRBV12-3 or TRBV12-4 and TRBJ2-3; 10 nucleotides agree with TRBD1. The CDR3 loop spans 15 amino acids. With V trimmed by 8 bases and J by 3 bases, 8 bases remained unmatched. The CDR3 is CASGSRTGGTDTQYF. CDR3 coding DNA: TGTGCCAGCGGTTCGCGGACAGGGGGTACAGATACGCAGTATTTT.

This clonotype was seen more than once but under ten times. CDR3 sequence: CASSKLLETQYF. The CDR3, as DNA: TGTGCCAGCTCTAAGCTTCTCGAGACCCAGTACTTC. This chain links TRBV6-2 or TRBV6-3 with TRBJ2-5, with no clear D. Trimming pared 8 bases from V and 5 bases from J, leaving 12 bases between. Germline CDR1 is MNHEY and CDR2 is SVGEGT. The CDR3 is 12 residues long.

This clonotype was seen more than once but under ten times. V is TRBV3-1 and J is TRBJ2-5; D unresolved. CDR1 is LGHDT and CDR2 is YNNKEL in the germline V gene (reference sequence). The CDR3 covers 18 residues. The V end was cut by 1 base, the J end by 5 bases, with 23 bases between. The DNA of the CDR3 is TGTGCCAGCAGCCAAGGGGAAAACAACCTCCCAAAAAAGGAGACCCAGTACTTC. Translation: CASSQGENNLPKKETQYF.

This clonotype was detected a few times. Compared with germline, one end of the junction differs, possibly owing to a read error. V is TRBV24-1 and J is TRBJ2-1; 9 bases line up with TRBD1. Germline V gene lookup returns CDR1 KGHDR and CDR2 SFDVKD. This CDR3 region has 17 residues. The DNA of the CDR3 is TGTGCCGCCAGTGATTTGCCCCCGGGACAGGGTGCCCATGAGCAGTTCTTC. This codes for CAASDLPPGQGAHEQFF.

The table lists this clonotype with a few counts. V is TRBV7-2 and J is TRBJ2-3, with 7 bases aligning to TRBD1. Germline CDR1 and CDR2: SGHTA and FQGNSA. The CDR3 sequence is 15 residues long. With 1 base clipped from V and 4 bases from J, the junction kept 5 bases outside the gene matches. This CDR3 reads CASSLVGQGADTQYF. DNA for the CDR3: TGTGCCAGCAGCTTAGTGGGGCAGGGGGCAGATACGCAGTATTTT.

This clonotype showed up just a few times. The chain employs TRBV6-2 or TRBV6-3 and TRBJ1-5, with unresolved D. V dropped 6 bases and J dropped 10 bases, with 16 bases sitting between them. Germline V gene sequence: CDR1 MNHEY, CDR2 SVGEGT. The CDR3 consists of 13 residues. The CDR3: CASRKDGVLPQHF. The CDR3 nucleotides read TGTGCCAGCAGGAAGGACGGAGTATTACCCCAGCATTTT.

This clonotype was counted between two and nine times. V and J are TRBV18 and TRBJ2-1; 8 positions match TRBD2. With 3 bases clipped from V and 4 bases from J, the junction kept 8 bases outside the gene matches. Germline assignment: CDR1 KGHSH and CDR2 LQKENI. The CDR3 sequence is 16 residues long. CDR3 sequence reads: CASSPLGAGEYNEQFF. The CDR3 DNA reads as TGTGCCAGCTCACCGCTGGGAGCGGGGGAGTACAATGAGCAGTTCTTC.

Regarding this clonotype: It is likely a read error, because the conserved phenylalanine at the end of the CDR3 is missing. The CDR3 sequence: CATSGGFSTDTQYL. The CDR3 DNA reads TGTGCCACCAGTGGGGGATTTAGCACAGATACGCAGTATTTG. The chain is built from TRBV24-1 and TRBJ2-3; D not resolved. The ends were cut back, 5 bases at V and 0 bases at J, with 8 bases in the middle. Germline V lookup: CDR1 KGHDR, CDR2 SFDVKD. The length of the CDR3 is 14 residues.

CDR3 in amino acids: CASSPAGESGGYTF. CDR3 nucleotides: TGTGCCAGCAGCCCGGCCGGGGAGAGCGGTGGCTACACCTTC. J is TRBJ1-2 and V is TRBV28; D remains unclear. V lost 6 bases, J lost 7 bases, and 18 bases lay in between. The germline CDR1 and CDR2 sequences are MDHEN and SYDVKM. CDR3 length equals 14 residues.

V gene TRBV6-2 or TRBV6-3 combines with J gene TRBJ2-7; no definite D call. The CDR3 is 16 amino acids. The ends were cut back, 4 bases at V and 0 bases at J, with 16 bases in the middle. The V gene's germline CDR1 is MNHEY and CDR2 SVGEGT. CDR3 coding DNA: TGTGCCAGCAGTTCCCTCCCGGGCCAGAGCTCCTACGAGCAGTACTTC. Its translation is CASSSLPGQSSYEQYF.

This clonotype has a handful of counts. This sequence joins TRBV5-1 and TRBJ2-5; D uncertain. The J call is uncertain, as TRBJ2-7 better fits the DNA end. The CDR3 has 14 amino acids. Germline V gene sequence: CDR1 SGHRS, CDR2 YFSETQ. The CDR3 nucleotides are TGCGCCAGCAGCTTGGAGGTCGCAGCCTACGAGCAGTACTTC. Translating it yields CASSLEVAAYEQYF.

This clonotype was counted only a few times. The chain employs TRBV7-9 and TRBJ2-5, with a tentative D call TRBD1 (5 bases). Trimming left V 5 bases short and J 5 bases short, with 12 bases between. In germline, CDR1 is SEHNR, CDR2 FQNEAQ (reference sequence). The CDR3 is made up of 13 amino acids. As DNA, the CDR3 is TGTGCCAGCAGCCCTGGACAAACGGAGACCCAGTACTTC. Encoded protein: CASSPGQTETQYF.